This TCR beta chain stems from a study of CXCR3-negative and CXCR3-positive naive CD8 T cells. Study-level results: Comparison of naive CXCR3-negative and CXCR3-positive cells revealed similar TRBV-TRBJ usage, while memory cells differed.

cDNA libraries for TRB were generated by 5' RACE incorporating UMI labels. TCRdb reprocessed the 5' RACE reads and reports one entry per CDR3 protein, with no DNA. This sample's table has about 6,600 distinct CDR3 sequences. This clonotype is called medium-sized (0.01 to 0.1%) based on its frequency. Its specificity is unknown. The sequenced sample was naive CXCR3- CD8+ T cells from blood. Subset given: CD45RO-CCR7+CD27+CD95- naive CD8+ T cells lacking CXCR3 (TNR3-). The clonotype comes from a human donor in good health. Some clones in this sample may be carry-over from other donors' samples.

CDR3 sequence reads: CSVVGPWGNEQFF. The chain employs TRBV29-1 and TRBJ2-1; TCRdb outputs TRBD1, but without DNA this stays unchecked. Looked up from germline, CDR1 is SQVTM and CDR2 is ANQGSEA. The CDR3 is 13 amino acids.